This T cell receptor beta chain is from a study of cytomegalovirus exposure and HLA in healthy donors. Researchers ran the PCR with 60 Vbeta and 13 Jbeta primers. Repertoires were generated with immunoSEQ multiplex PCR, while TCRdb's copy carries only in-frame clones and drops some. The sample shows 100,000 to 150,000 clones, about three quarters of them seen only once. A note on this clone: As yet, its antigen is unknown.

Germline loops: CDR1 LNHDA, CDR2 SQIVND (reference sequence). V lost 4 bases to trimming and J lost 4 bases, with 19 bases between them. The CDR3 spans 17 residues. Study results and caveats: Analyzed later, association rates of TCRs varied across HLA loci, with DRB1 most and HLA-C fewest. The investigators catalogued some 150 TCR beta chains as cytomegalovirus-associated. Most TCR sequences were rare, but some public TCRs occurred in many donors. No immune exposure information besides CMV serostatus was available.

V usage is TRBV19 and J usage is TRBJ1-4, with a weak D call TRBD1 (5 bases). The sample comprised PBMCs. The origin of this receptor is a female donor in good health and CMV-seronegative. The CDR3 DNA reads TGTGCCAGTAGTAGCAGACAAGGAGTAAGGGGTAATGAAAAACTGTTTTTT. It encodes CASSSRQGVRGNEKLFF.